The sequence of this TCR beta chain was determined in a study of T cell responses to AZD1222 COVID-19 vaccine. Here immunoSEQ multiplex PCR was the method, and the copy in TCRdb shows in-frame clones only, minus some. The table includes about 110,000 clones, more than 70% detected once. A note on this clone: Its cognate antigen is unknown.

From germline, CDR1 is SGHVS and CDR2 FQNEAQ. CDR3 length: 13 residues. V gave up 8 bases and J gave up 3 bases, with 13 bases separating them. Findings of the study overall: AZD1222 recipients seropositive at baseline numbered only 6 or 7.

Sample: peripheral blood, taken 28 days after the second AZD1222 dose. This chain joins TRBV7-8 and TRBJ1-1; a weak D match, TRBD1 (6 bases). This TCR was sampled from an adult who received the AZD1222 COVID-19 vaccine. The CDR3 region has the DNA TGTGCCAGCCGTAGGGGGAGGGACACTGAAGCTTTCTTT. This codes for CASRRGRDTEAFF.